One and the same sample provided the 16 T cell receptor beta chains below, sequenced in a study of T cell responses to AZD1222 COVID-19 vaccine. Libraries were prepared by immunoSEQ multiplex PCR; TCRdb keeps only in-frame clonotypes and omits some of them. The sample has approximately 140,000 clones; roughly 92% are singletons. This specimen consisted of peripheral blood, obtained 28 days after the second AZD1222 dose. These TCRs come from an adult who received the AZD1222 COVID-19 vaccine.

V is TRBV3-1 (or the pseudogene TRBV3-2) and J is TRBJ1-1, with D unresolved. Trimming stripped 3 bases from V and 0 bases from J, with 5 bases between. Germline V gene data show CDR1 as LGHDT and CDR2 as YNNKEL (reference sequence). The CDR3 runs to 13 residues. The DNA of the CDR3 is TGTGCCAGCAGCCACGAGATGAACACTGAAGCTTTCTTT. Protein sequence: CASSHEMNTEAFF.

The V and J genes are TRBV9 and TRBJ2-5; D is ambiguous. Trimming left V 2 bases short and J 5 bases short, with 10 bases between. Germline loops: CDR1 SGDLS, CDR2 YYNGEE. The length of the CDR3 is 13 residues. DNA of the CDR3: TGTGCCAGCAGCGTCCAAGAAGGGGAGACCCAGTACTTC. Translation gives CASSVQEGETQYF.

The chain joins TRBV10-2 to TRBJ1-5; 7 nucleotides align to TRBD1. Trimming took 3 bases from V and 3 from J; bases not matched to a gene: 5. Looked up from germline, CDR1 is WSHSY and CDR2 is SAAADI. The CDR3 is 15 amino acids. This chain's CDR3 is CASSEGTANNQPQHF. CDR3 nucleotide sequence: TGCGCCAGCAGTGAAGGGACAGCCAACAATCAGCCCCAGCATTTT.

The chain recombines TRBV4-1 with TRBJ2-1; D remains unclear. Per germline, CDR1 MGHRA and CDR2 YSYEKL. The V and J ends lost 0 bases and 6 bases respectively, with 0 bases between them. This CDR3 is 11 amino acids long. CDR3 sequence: CASSQDNEQFF. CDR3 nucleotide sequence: TGCGCCAGCAGCCAAGACAATGAGCAGTTCTTC.

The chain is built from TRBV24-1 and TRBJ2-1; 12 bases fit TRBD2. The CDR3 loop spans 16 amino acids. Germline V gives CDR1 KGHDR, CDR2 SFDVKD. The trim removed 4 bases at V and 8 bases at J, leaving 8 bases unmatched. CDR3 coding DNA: TGTGCCACCAGTGACTCCAGACTAGCGGGAGCTCATGAGCAGTTCTTC. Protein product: CATSDSRLAGAHEQFF.

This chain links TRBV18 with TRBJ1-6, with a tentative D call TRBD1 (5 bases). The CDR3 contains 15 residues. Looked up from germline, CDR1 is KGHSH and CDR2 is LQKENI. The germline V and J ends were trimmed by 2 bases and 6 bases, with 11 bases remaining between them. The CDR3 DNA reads TGTGCCAGCTCACCATGGGGGGATAGTAATTCACCCCTCCACTTT. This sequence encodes CASSPWGDSNSPLHF.

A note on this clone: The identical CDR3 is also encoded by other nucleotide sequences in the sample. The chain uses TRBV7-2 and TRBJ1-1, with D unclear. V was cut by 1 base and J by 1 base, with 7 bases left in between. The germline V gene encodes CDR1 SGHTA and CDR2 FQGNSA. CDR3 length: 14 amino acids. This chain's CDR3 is CASSLGRANTEAFF. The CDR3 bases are TGTGCCAGCAGCTTAGGGAGAGCGAACACTGAAGCTTTCTTT.

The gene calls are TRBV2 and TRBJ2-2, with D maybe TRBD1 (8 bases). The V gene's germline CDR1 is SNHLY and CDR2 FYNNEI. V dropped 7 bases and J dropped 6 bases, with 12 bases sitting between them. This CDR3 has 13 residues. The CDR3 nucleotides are TGTGCCAGCAACAGGGGGGGATCCGGGGAGCTGTTTTTT. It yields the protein CASNRGGSGELFF.

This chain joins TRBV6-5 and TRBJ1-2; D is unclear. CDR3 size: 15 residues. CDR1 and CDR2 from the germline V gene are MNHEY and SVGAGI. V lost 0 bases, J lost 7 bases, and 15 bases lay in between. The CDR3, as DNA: TGTGCCAGCAGTTACTCCGGGAAAGGCTTGGGTGGCTACACCTTC. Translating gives CASSYSGKGLGGYTF.

CDR3: CAITGLNYGYTF. The CDR3 coding sequence is TGTGCCATCACAGGGCTAAACTATGGCTACACCTTC. The J gene is TRBJ1-2, the V gene TRBV2; D perhaps matches TRBD1 (6 bases). The CDR3 loop spans 12 amino acids. The germline V gene has CDR1 SNHLY and CDR2 FYNNEI. The V end was cut by 10 bases, the J end by 2 bases, with 11 bases between. Variable domain in full (rest from reference TRBV2 and TRBJ1-2): EPEVTQTPSHQVTQMGQEVILRCVPISNHLYFYWYRQILGQKVEFLVSFYNNEISEKSEIFDDQFSVERPDGSNFTLKIRSTKLEDSAMYFCAITGLNYGYTFGSGTRLTVV.

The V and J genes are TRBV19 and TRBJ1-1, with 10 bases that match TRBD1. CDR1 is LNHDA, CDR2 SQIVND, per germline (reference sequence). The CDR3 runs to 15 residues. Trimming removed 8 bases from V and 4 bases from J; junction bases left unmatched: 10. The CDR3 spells CASLKRDRGVTEAFF. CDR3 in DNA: TGTGCCAGTCTGAAGCGGGACAGGGGCGTCACTGAAGCTTTCTTT.

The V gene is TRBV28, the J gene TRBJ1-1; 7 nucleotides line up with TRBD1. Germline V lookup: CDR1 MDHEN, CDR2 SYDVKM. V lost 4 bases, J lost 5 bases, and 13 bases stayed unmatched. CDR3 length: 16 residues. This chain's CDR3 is CASSSPRGGLATEAFF. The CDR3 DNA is TGTGCCAGCAGTTCTCCCAGGGGGGGGCTAGCAACTGAAGCTTTCTTT.

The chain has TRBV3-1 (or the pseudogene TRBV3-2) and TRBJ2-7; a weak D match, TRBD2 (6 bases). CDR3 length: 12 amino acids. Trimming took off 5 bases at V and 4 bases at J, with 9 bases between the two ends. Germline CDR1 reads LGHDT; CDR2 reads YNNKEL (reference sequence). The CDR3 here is CASSSGTYEQYF. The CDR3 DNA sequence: TGTGCCAGCAGCTCCGGGACTTACGAGCAGTACTTC.

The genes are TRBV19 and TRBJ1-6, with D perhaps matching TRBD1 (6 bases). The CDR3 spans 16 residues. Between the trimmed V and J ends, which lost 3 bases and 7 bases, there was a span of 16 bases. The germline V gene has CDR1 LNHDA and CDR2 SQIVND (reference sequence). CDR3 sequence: CASSMRQAGKNSPLHF. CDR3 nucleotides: TGTGCCAGTAGTATGCGACAGGCGGGGAAAAATTCACCCCTCCACTTT.

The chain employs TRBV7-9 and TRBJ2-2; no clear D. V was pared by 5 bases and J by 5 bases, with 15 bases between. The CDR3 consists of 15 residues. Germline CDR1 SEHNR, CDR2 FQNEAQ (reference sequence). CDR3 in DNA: TGTGCCAGCAGCATTCCTCTCTGGGGTACCGGGGAGCTGTTTTTT. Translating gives CASSIPLWGTGELFF.

The DNA for the CDR3 is TGCGCCAGCAGCCCAGGGACTAGCGGGAGGCTCAATGAGCAGTTCTTC. Translation: CASSPGTSGRLNEQFF. The rearrangement links TRBV4-1 to TRBJ2-1, with 15 nucleotides matching TRBD2. V lost 4 bases and J lost 6; bases outside the gene matches: 4. This CDR3 spans 16 amino acids. CDR1 and CDR2 (germline): MGHRA, YSYEKL.